The 19 T cell receptor beta chains below come from one sample, sequenced in a study of blood T cells in healthy people across ages. PCR was performed a second time for 7 to 11 cycles using a sample-barcoded 5' primer and a J-beta primer mix. MiXCR was run by TCRdb on the 5' RACE reads, yielding one entry per CDR3 protein. Of 650,000 to 1,000,000 distinct CDR3 sequences listed, under 40% were seen once; the top ten hold approximately 13%. The sample comprised blood. The source of these receptors is a man in his late teens or twenties in good health.

With respect to this clonotype: At one of its ends the junction is not consistent with the germline gene, which may arise from a read error. The gene calls are TRBV14 and TRBJ2-1; D might be TRBD2 (6 bases). The CDR3 covers 19 residues. Germline-derived CDR1 and CDR2 are SGHDN and FVKESK. The CDR3: CVSSQALWRGRHRGNEQFF. CDR3 nucleotide sequence: TGTGTCAGCAGCCAAGCGTTGTGGCGGGGAAGGCATAGGGGCAATGAGCAGTTCTTC.

Comments on this clonotype: Mismatch with germline at one junction end may stem from a read error. The gene calls are TRBV7-3 and TRBJ2-2; 7 positions agree with TRBD2. The germline V gene encodes CDR1 SGHTA and CDR2 FQGTGA. There are 15 residues in the CDR3. DNA of the CDR3: TGTTCCAGCAGCTGGACGGGACTAAACACCGGGGAGCTGTTTTTT. It yields the protein CSSSWTGLNTGELFF.

The chain combines TRBV20-1 with TRBJ1-2, with TRBD1 matching over 9 bases. CDR3 length: 13 residues. Germline V gene lookup returns CDR1 DFQATT and CDR2 SNEGSKA (reference sequence). V lost 4 bases to trimming and J lost 5 bases; unmatched junction nucleotides: 5. The CDR3, as DNA: TGCAGTGCTACGGGACAGGGAGGGTATGGCTACACCTTC. Amino acid sequence: CSATGQGGYGYTF.

This chain uses TRBV12-3 or TRBV12-4 with TRBJ2-5; 8 bases align to TRBD1. Trimming took 0 bases from V and 5 from J; bases not matched to a gene: 8. The length of the CDR3 is 16 residues. CDR3 sequence: CASSLAGRGLGETQYF. For the CDR3, the DNA is TGTGCCAGCAGTTTAGCAGGCAGGGGGCTAGGGGAGACCCAGTACTTC.

This clonotype turned up a few times. The chain links TRBV12-3 or TRBV12-4 to TRBJ1-5, with D hard to call. CDR3 size: 14 residues. Trimming left V 6 bases short and J 3 bases short, with 12 bases between. DNA for the CDR3: TGTGCCAGCAGCGAGGGTGGCCCCAATCAGCCCCAGCATTTT. Encoded protein: CASSEGGPNQPQHF.

This chain connects TRBV15 to TRBJ1-1; D is undetermined. V lost 2 bases, J lost 1 base, and 2 bases lay in between. The CDR3 loop spans 12 amino acids. Germline V gene lookup returns CDR1 LNHNV and CDR2 YYDKDF (reference sequence). The CDR3: CATSRRNTEAFF. For the CDR3, the DNA is TGTGCCACCAGCAGACGGAACACTGAAGCTTTCTTT.

The sample holds many counts of this clonotype. The rearrangement uses TRBV14 and TRBJ1-2; D is unclear. Looked up from germline, CDR1 is SGHDN and CDR2 is FVKESK. Trimming removed 1 base from V and 6 bases from J, with 15 bases in between. The CDR3 consists of 15 residues. The CDR3 DNA follows: TGTGCCAGCAGCCAAGGCAACCTCCTCTCGAATGGCTACACCTTC. Protein: CASSQGNLLSNGYTF.

The chain carries TRBV20-1 and TRBJ1-1, with D unresolved. V shed 6 bases and J shed 0 bases, with 14 bases lying between them. This CDR3 region has 14 residues. CDR1 DFQATT and CDR2 SNEGSKA come from the germline V gene (reference sequence). The DNA for the CDR3 is TGCAGTGCGGCGGAAAGGGCCGTGAACACTGAAGCTTTCTTT. Protein: CSAAERAVNTEAFF.

This clonotype has a single count. CDR3 coding DNA: TGTGCCAGCAGCCCCAGGGGTCTCTCCTACAATGAGCAGTTCTTC. Its protein product is CASSPRGLSYNEQFF. The rearrangement joins TRBV14 to TRBJ2-1; tentatively, D is TRBD1 (6 bases). Trimming took 4 bases from V and 0 from J, leaving 10 bases between them. Germline-derived CDR1 and CDR2 are SGHDN and FVKESK. The CDR3 is 15 amino acids.

This clonotype was seen a few times. This rearrangement joins TRBV12-3 or TRBV12-4 to TRBJ1-2; 11 nucleotides agree with TRBD1. After removal of 3 bases from V and 8 bases from J, the junction contained 8 bases not matched to a gene. This CDR3 has 15 amino acids. The CDR3: CASSFDGQGAIGYTF. CDR3 DNA sequence: TGTGCCAGCAGTTTTGATGGACAGGGGGCGATCGGCTACACCTTC.

As regards this clonotype: A read error may be the cause here, since a much bigger clone is one base away. The V call is TRBV20-1, the J call TRBJ2-1; D might be TRBD1 (6 bases). Germline CDR1 DFQATT, CDR2 SNEGSKA (reference sequence). The CDR3 is 16 residues long. Written as DNA, the CDR3 is TGCAGAGCTAGAGCTGGGCGACAGGACGTCTACAATGAGCAGTTCTTC. Its translation is CRARAGRQDVYNEQFF.

For this clonotype: A much bigger clone sits one base away, suggesting this may be a read error. This sequence joins TRBV4-3 and TRBJ2-1, with D possibly matching TRBD1 (5 bases). Near its end, the DNA agrees better with TRBJ2-7, so the J call may be wrong. The CDR3 spans 16 residues. Germline CDR1 LGHNA, CDR2 YSLEER. CDR3 DNA sequence: TGCGCCAGCAGCCAAGATTCGCAGGGAAACTACAATGAGCAGTACTTC. Residues: CASSQDSQGNYNEQYF.

The chain carries TRBV7-2 and TRBJ1-5; D not resolved. Trimming pared 1 base from V and 7 bases from J, leaving 11 bases between. The CDR3 runs to 14 residues. CDR1 and CDR2 from the germline V gene are SGHTA and FQGNSA. The CDR3 nucleotides read TGTGCCAGCAGCTTAGTCCGGCTCAAGCAGCCCCAGCATTTT. This encodes CASSLVRLKQPQHF.

This clonotype was observed many times. The chain employs TRBV7-3 and TRBJ2-1; tentative D call: TRBD1 (5 bases). The CDR3 has 16 residues. Germline V gene sequence: CDR1 SGHTA, CDR2 FQGTGA. Trimming left V 1 base short and J 3 bases short, with 13 bases between. CDR3 in amino acids: CASSLRSRVGYNEQFF. For the CDR3, the DNA is TGTGCCAGCAGCTTAAGAAGCAGGGTGGGCTACAATGAGCAGTTCTTC. Full variable domain (remainder filled in from reference TRBV7-3 and TRBJ2-1): GAGVSQTPSNKVTEKGKYVELRCDPISGHTALYWYRQSLGQGPEFLIYFQGTGAADDSGLPNDRFFAVRPEGSVSTLKIQRTERGDSAVYLCASSLRSRVGYNEQFFGPGTRLTVL.

This chain connects TRBV29-1 to TRBJ2-5; 9 bases line up with TRBD2. Trimming removed 6 bases from V and 5 bases from J; junction bases left unmatched: 7. The CDR3 loop spans 13 amino acids. Germline values: CDR1 SQVTM, CDR2 ANQGSEA. This chain's CDR3 is CSVGGLASETQYF. The CDR3 DNA reads as TGCAGCGTGGGGGGACTAGCCAGCGAGACCCAGTACTTC. The full variable domain, in which reference TRBV29-1 and TRBJ2-5 provide the parts outside the CDR3, is SAVISQKPSRDICQRGTSLTIQCQVDSQVTMMFWYRQQPGQSLTLIATANQGSEATYESGFVIDKFPISRPNLTFSTLTVSNMSPEDSSIYLCSVGGLASETQYFGPGTRLLVL.

This clonotype has only a few counts. V is TRBV6-6 and J is TRBJ2-1; 8 positions match TRBD2. The germline V gene has CDR1 MNHNY and CDR2 SVGAGI (reference sequence). There are 14 residues in the CDR3. V was pared by 2 bases and J by 7 bases, with 4 bases of the junction left unmatched. Here the CDR3 DNA reads TGTGCCAGCAGTTACGAGACGGGAGGGAATGAGCAGTTCTTC. It specifies CASSYETGGNEQFF.

This clonotype has just a few counts. V and J are TRBV20-1 and TRBJ1-4; no clear D. V shed 5 bases and J shed 6 bases, with 10 bases lying between them. CDR1 DFQATT and CDR2 SNEGSKA come from the germline V gene (reference sequence). This CDR3 comprises 12 residues. The CDR3 DNA reads TGCAGTGCTGAAGGATATGATGAAAAACTGTTTTTT. Translated, it gives CSAEGYDEKLFF.

There are a few counts of this clonotype. This chain links TRBV5-5 with TRBJ2-1; D is perhaps TRBD2 (7 bases). CDR1 SGHKS and CDR2 YYEKEE come from the germline V gene (reference sequence). V was clipped by 4 bases and J by 1 base, with 15 bases between them. The CDR3 extends over 16 amino acids. CDR3 protein: CASSVWAGASYNEQFF. The CDR3 nucleotides read TGTGCCAGCAGCGTTTGGGCGGGGGCATCCTACAATGAGCAGTTCTTC.

The chain combines TRBV5-1 with TRBJ2-1, with D possibly being TRBD2 (5 bases). CDR3 size: 19 residues. V gave up 4 bases and J gave up 0 bases, with 23 bases separating them. Germline V gives CDR1 SGHRS, CDR2 YFSETQ. Written as DNA, the CDR3 is TGCGCCAGCAGCCCCCGAGCGGTCAGGAGAGACGACTCCTACAATGAGCAGTTCTTC. Its protein is CASSPRAVRRDDSYNEQFF.